This TCR beta chain derives from a study of blood T cells in healthy people across ages. Alongside a J-beta primer mix, a sample-barcoded 5' primer served in a second PCR lasting roughly 7 to 11 cycles. TCRdb re-derived calls from the 5' RACE reads in MiXCR, one entry per CDR3 protein. The sample contains around 1,900,000 distinct CDR3 sequences, 35% to 50% of which appear only once. This clonotype was seen only a few times. This CDR3 comprises 18 residues. CDR1 SGHDN and CDR2 FVKESK come from the germline V gene. Trimming cost V 3 bases and J 4 bases; bases outside gene matches: 11. This TCR was recovered from a human donor in good health. The genes are TRBV14 and TRBJ2-1, with 11 bases fitting TRBD2. The source material was blood. The CDR3 region is CASSQQLASGGYYNEQFF. The DNA for the CDR3 is TGTGCCAGCAGCCAGCAACTGGCTAGCGGGGGGTATTACAATGAGCAGTTCTTC. The full variable domain, with the rest looked up from reference TRBV14 and TRBJ2-1, is EAGVTQFPSHSVIEKGQTVTLRCDPISGHDNLYWYRRVMGKEIKFLLHFVKESKQDESGMPNNRFLAERTGGTYSTLKVQPAELEDSGVYFCASSQQLASGGYYNEQFFGPGTRLTVL.